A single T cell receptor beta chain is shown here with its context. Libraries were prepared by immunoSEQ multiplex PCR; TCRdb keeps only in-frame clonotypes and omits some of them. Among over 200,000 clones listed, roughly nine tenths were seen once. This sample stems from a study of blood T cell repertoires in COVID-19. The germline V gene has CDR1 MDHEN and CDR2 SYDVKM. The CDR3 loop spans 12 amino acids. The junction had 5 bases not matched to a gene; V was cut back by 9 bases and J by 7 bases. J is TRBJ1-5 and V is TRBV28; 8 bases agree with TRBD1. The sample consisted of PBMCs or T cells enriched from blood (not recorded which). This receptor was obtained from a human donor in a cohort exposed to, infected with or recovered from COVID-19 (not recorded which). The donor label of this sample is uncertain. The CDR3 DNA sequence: TGTGCCAGTCAGGGGGCTGGGCAGCCCCAGCATTTT. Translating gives CASQGAGQPQHF.